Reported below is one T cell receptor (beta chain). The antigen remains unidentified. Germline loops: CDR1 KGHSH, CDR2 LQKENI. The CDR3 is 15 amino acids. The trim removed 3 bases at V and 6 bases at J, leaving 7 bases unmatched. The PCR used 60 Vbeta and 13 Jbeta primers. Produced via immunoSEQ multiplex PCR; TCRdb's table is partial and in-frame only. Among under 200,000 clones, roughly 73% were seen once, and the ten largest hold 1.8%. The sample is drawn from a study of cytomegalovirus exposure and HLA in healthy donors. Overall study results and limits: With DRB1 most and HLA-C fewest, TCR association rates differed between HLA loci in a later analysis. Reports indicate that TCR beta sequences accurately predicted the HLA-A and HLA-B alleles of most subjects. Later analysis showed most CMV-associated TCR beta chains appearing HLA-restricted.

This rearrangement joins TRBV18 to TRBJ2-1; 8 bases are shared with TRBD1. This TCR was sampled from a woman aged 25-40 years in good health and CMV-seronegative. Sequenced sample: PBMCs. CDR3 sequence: CASSPRQGMFNEQFF. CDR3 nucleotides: TGTGCCAGCTCACCTCGACAGGGGATGTTCAATGAGCAGTTCTTC.